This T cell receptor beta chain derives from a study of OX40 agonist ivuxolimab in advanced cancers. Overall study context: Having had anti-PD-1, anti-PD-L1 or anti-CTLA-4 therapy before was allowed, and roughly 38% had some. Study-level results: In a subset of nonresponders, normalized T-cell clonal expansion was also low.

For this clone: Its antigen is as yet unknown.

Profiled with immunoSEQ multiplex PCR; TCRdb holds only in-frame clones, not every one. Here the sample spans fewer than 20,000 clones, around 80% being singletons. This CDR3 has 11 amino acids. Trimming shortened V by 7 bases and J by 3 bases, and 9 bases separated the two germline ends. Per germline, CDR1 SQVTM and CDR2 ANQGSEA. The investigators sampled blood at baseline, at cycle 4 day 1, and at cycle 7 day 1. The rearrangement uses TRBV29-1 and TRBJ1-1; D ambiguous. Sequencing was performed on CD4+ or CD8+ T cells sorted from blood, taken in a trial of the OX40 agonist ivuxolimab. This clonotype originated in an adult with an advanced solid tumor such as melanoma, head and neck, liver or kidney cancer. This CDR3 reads CSAPFYTEAFF. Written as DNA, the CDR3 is TGCAGCGCCCCGTTTTACACTGAAGCTTTCTTT.